The sequence of this TCR beta chain was determined in a study of graft-versus-host responses after intestinal transplantation. Sequencing was performed with immunoSEQ multiplex PCR; in TCRdb, only in-frame clones are kept and a portion is missing. The table has some 39,000 clones, over 85% seen once. The CDR3 runs to 14 residues. Germline V gene sequence: CDR1 LNHDA, CDR2 SQIVND (reference sequence). Trimming cost V 1 base and J 0 bases, with 4 bases left between them. The origin of this receptor is a human patient who received an intestinal transplant, so some T cells may come from the graft donor. This sample comprised PBMCs, obtained 734 days after intestinal transplantation. The chain joins TRBV19 to TRBJ1-5; D gene unclear. CDR3 residues: CASSIGISNQPQHF. CDR3 in DNA: TGTGCCAGTAGTATAGGGATTAGCAATCAGCCCCAGCATTTT.